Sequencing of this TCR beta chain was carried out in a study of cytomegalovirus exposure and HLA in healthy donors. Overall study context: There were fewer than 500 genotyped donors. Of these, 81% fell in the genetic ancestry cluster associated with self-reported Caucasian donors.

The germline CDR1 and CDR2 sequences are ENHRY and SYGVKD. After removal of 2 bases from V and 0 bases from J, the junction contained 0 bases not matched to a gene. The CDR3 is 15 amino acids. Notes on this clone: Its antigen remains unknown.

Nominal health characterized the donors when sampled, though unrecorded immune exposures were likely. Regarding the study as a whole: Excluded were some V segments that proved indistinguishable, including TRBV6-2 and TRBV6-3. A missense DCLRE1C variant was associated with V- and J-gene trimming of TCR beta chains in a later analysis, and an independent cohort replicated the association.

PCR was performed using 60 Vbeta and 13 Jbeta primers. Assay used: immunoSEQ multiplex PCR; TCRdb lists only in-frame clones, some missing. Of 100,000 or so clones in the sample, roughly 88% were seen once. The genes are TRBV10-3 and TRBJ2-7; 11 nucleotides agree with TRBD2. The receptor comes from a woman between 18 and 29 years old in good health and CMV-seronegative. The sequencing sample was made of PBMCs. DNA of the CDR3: TGTGCCATCAGTGAGACTAGCGGGGGCTCCTACGAGCAGTACTTC. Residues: CAISETSGGSYEQYF.